The present T cell receptor (beta chain) was sequenced within a study of cytomegalovirus exposure and HLA in healthy donors. Study-level findings and limits: A later analysis found TCR association rates differed by HLA locus, highest for DRB1 and lowest for HLA-C. An analysis that came later showed most CMV-associated TCR beta chains appearing HLA-restricted. The productive fraction for most TCR beta V segments was about 87% or about 30% in an earlier analysis. Later work showed greater clonal expansion in HLA-associated TCR beta chains than in equally common others.

About this clone itself: Its target is not known.

CDR1 is LGHNA, CDR2 YSLEER, per germline. Germline trimming cut 3 bases from V and 7 bases from J; bases unmatched to any gene: 13. The CDR3 extends over 16 amino acids. The PCR ran on 60 Vbeta and 13 Jbeta primers. Sequenced by immunoSEQ multiplex PCR; TCRdb stores in-frame clones only, minus some. This sample's table reports about 160,000 clones. The sequence came from a woman aged 60-70 years in good health and CMV-seronegative. Sequenced: PBMCs. The gene calls are TRBV4-3 and TRBJ2-5, with 8 bases fitting TRBD1. The CDR3 coding sequence is TGCGCCAGCAGCCAGGGGACAGGAGGTACAAGAGGGACCCAGTACTTC. Amino acids: CASSQGTGGTRGTQYF.